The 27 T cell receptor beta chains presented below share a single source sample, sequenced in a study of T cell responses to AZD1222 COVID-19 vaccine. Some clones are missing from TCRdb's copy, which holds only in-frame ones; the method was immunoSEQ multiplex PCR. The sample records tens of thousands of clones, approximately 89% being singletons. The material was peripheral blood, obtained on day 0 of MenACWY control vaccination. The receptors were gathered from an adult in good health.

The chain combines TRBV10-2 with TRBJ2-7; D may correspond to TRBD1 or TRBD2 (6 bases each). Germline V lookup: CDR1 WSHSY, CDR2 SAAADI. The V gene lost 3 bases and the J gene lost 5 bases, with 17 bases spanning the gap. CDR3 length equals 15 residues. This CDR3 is CASSDYRAGRDEQYF. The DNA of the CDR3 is TGCGCCAGCAGTGATTACAGGGCGGGGAGAGACGAGCAGTACTTC.

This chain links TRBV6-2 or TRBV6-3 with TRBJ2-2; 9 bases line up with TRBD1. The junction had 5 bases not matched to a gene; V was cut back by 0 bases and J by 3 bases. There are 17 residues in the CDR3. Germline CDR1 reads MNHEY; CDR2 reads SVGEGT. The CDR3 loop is CASSYSKGQGYTGELFF. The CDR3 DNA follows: TGTGCCAGCAGTTACTCGAAGGGACAGGGTTACACCGGGGAGCTGTTTTTT.

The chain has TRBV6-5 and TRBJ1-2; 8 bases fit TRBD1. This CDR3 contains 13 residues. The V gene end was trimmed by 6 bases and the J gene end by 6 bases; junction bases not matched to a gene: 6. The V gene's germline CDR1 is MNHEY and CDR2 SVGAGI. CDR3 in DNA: TGTGCCAGCAGCCGCCAGGGGGCTGATGGCTACACCTTC. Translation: CASSRQGADGYTF.

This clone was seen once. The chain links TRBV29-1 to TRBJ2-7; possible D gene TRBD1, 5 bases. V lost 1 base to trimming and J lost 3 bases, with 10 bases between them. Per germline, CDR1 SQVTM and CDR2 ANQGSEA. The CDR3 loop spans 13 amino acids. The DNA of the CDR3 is TGCAGCGTTGAAGCCAGGGCAGGCTACGAGCAGTACTTC. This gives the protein CSVEARAGYEQYF.

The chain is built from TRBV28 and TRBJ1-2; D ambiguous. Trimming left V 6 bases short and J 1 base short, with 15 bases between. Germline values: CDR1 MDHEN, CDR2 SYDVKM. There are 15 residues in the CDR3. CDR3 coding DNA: TGTGCCAGCAGGCAGGACCCCAGAGATAACTATGGCTACACCTTC. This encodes CASRQDPRDNYGYTF.

CDR3 coding DNA: TGTGCCAGCAGCTTGAGGCAGACAGGGAACACTGAAGCTTTCTTT. Its protein is CASSLRQTGNTEAFF. This chain uses TRBV5-4 with TRBJ1-1, with TRBD1 as a possible D gene (6 bases). V shed 1 base and J shed 1 base, with 11 bases lying between them. CDR1 and CDR2 (germline): SGHNT, YYREEE (reference sequence). This CDR3 has 15 residues.

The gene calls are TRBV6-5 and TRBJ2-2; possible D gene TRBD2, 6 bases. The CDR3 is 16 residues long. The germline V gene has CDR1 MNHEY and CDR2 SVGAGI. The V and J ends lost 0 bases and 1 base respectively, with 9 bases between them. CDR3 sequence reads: CASSYSNGGNTGELFF. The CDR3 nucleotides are TGTGCCAGCAGTTACTCGAACGGGGGGAACACCGGGGAGCTGTTTTTT.

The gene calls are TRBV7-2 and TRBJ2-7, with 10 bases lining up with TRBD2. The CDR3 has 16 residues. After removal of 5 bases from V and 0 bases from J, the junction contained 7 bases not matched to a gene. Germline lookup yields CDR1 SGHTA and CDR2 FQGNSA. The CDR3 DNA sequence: TGTGCCAGCAGCGGGGGAGCGGGAGGGGCCTCCTACGAGCAGTACTTC. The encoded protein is CASSGGAGGASYEQYF.

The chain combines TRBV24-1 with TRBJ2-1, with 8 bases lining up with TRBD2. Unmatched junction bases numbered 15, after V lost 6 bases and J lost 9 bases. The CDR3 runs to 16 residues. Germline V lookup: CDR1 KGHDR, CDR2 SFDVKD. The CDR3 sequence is CATSKATGGPGGEQFF. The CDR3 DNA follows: TGTGCCACCAGTAAGGCGACGGGAGGGCCGGGGGGTGAGCAGTTCTTC.

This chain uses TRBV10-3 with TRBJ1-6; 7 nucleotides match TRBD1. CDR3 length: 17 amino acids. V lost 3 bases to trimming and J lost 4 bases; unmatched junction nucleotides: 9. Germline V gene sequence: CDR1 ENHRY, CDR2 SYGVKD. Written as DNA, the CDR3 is TGTGCCATCAGTGAACCGACAGGGAGGTTGTATAATTCACCCCTCCACTTT. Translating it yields CAISEPTGRLYNSPLHF.

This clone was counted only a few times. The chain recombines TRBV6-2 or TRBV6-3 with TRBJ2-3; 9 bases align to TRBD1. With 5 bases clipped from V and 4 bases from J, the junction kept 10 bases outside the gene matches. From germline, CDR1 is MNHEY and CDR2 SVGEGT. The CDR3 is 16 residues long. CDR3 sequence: CASSKRGQGGPDTQYF. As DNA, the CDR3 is TGTGCCAGCAGTAAGAGGGGACAGGGTGGCCCAGATACGCAGTATTTT.

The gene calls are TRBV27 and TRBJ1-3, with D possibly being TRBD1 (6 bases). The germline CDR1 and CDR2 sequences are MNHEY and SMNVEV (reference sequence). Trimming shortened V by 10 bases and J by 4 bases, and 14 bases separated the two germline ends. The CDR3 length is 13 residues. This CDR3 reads CATKGEPGNTIYF. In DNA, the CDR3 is TGTGCCACCAAGGGGGAACCCGGAAACACCATATATTTT.

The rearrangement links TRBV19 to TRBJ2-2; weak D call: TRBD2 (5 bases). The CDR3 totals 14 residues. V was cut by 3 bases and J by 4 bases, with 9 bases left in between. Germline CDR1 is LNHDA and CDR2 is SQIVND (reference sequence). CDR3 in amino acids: CASSITGFTGELFF. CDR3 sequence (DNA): TGTGCCAGTAGTATTACGGGGTTCACCGGGGAGCTGTTTTTT.

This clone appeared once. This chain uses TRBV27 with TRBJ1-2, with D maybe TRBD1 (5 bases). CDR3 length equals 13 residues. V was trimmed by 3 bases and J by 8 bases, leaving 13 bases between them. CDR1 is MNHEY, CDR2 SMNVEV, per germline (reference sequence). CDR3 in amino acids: CASSFWGKGGYTF. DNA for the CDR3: TGTGCCAGCAGTTTCTGGGGGAAAGGAGGCTACACCTTC.

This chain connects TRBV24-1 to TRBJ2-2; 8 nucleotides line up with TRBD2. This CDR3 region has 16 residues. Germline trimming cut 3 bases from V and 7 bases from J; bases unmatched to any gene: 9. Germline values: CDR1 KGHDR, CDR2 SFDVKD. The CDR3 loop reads CATSDRSGSSIGELFF. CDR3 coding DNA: TGTGCCACCAGTGATCGGAGCGGGAGTAGTATCGGGGAGCTGTTTTTT.

The CDR3 sequence is CASSLAGSTGVTEAFF. The CDR3 DNA reads TGTGCCAGCAGCTTAGCGGGAAGTACAGGGGTCACTGAAGCTTTCTTT. The chain links TRBV7-6 to TRBJ1-1; 7 bases are shared with TRBD1. Germline lookup yields CDR1 SGHVS and CDR2 FNYEAQ. Trimming at V came to 0 bases and at J to 4 bases, leaving 8 bases not matched to a gene. There are 16 residues in the CDR3.

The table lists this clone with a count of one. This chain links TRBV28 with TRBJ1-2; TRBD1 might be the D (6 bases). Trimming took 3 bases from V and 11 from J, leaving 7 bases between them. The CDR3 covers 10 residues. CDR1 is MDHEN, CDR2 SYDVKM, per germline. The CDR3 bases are TGTGCCAGCAGTTTCCAGGGGTACACCTTC. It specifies CASSFQGYTF.

The DNA of the CDR3 is TGTGCCAGCAGCTTATACACGGGCCCCACCTACGAGCAGTACTTC. Translation: CASSLYTGPTYEQYF. V gene TRBV7-6 combines with J gene TRBJ2-7; no clear D. The CDR3 is made up of 15 amino acids. The germline gives CDR1 SGHVS, CDR2 FNYEAQ. Trimming cost V 2 bases and J 2 bases, with 13 bases left between them.

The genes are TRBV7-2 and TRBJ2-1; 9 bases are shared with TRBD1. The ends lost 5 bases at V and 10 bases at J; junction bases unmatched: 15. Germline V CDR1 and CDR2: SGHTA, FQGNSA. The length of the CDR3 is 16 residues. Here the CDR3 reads CASSPGGGTGMREQFF. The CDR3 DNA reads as TGTGCCAGCAGCCCTGGTGGTGGGACAGGGATGAGGGAGCAGTTCTTC.

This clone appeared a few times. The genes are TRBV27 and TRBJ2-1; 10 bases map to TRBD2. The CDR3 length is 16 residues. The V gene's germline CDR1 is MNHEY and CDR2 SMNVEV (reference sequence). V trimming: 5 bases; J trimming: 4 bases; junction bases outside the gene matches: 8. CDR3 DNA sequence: TGTGCCAGCAGTGATCCCCGAGCGGGAGGGTACAATGAGCAGTTCTTC. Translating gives CASSDPRAGGYNEQFF.

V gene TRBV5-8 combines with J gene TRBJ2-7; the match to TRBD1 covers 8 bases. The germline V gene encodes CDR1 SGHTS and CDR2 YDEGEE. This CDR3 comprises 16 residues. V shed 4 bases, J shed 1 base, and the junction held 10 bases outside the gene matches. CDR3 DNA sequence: TGTGCCAGCAGCCAAAGGCGACAGGGGACTTCCTACGAGCAGTACTTC. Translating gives CASSQRRQGTSYEQYF. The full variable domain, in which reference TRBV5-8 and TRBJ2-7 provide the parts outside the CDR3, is EAGVTQSPTHLIKTRGQQATLRCSPISGHTSVYWYQQALGLGLQFLLWYDEGEERNRGNFPPRFSGRQFPNYSSELNVNALELEDSALYLCASSQRRQGTSYEQYFGPGTRLTVT.

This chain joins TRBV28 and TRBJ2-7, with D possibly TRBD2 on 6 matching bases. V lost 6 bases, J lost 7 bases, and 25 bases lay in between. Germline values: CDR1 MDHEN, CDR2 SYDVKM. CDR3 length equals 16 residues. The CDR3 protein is CASSSWTGALLKEQYF. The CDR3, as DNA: TGTGCCAGCAGCTCGTGGACGGGAGCCTTACTGAAAGAGCAGTACTTC. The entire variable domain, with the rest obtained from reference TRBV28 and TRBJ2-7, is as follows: DVKVTQSSRYLVKRTGEKVFLECVQDMDHENMFWYRQDPGLGLRLIYFSYDVKMKEKGDIPEGYSVSREKKERFSLILESASTNQTSMYLCASSSWTGALLKEQYFGPGTRLTVT.

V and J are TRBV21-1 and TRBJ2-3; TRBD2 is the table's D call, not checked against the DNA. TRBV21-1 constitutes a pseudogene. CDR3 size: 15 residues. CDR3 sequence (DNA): TGTGCCAGCAGGCCCGCTAGCGGTAGCACAGATACGCAGTATTTT. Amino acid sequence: CASRPASGSTDTQYF.

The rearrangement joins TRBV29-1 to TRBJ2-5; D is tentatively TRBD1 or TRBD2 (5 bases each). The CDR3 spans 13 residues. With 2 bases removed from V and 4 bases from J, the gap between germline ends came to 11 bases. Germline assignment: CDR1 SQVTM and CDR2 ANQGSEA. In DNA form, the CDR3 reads TGCAGCGTTGAATTGAGGGGATCAGAGACCCAGTACTTC. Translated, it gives CSVELRGSETQYF.

The CDR3 protein is CASSQRQGNGYTF. As DNA, the CDR3 is TGTGCCAGCAGCCAACGACAGGGAAATGGCTACACCTTC. The J gene is TRBJ1-2, the V gene TRBV16, with 7 bases that match TRBD1. V gave up 2 bases and J gave up 6 bases; unmatched junction bases: 3. Germline CDR1 and CDR2: KGHSY and FQNENV. The CDR3 consists of 13 residues.

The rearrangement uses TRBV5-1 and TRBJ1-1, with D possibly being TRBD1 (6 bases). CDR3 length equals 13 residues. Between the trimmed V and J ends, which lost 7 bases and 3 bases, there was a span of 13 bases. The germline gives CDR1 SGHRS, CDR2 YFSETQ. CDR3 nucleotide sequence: TGCGCCAGCCATTCACAGGGATACACTGAAGCTTTCTTT. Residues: CASHSQGYTEAFF.

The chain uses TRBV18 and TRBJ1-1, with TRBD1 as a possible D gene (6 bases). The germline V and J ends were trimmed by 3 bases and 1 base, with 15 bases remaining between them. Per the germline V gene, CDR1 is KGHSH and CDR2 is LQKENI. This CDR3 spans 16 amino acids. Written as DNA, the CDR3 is TGTGCCAGCTCACCTCTCGAGCAGGGGAGGAACACTGAAGCTTTCTTT. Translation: CASSPLEQGRNTEAFF.